This T cell receptor beta chain was found in a study of blood T cell repertoires in COVID-19. The V end was cut by 4 bases, the J end by 7 bases, with 5 bases between. Per the germline V gene, CDR1 is DFQATT and CDR2 is SNEGSKA (reference sequence). This CDR3 is 10 amino acids long. Assay used: immunoSEQ multiplex PCR; TCRdb lists only in-frame clones, some missing. This table holds 180,000 or so clones, 75% to 90% found once. V usage is TRBV20-1 and J usage is TRBJ1-5; unclear D gene. The clonotype was recovered from a woman in her sixties or seventies who had recovered from COVID-19. The sequencing input was PBMCs or T cells enriched from blood (not recorded which). Here the CDR3 DNA reads TGCAGTGCTACTCGGCAGCCCCAGCATTTT. Protein product: CSATRQPQHF.